The T cell receptor (beta chain) described here comes from a study of chemoradiotherapy in HPV16-positive cancers. Of note for this clone: What it recognizes is unknown.

V was cut by 6 bases and J by 2 bases, with 9 bases left in between. Germline CDR1 is MGHDK and CDR2 is SYGVNS. The CDR3 runs to 13 residues. General observations from the study: Candidate HPV-specific clones and E7-related TCR motifs grew in tumor during treatment. Better recurrence-free survival went with HPV-responsive T-cell expansion in HPV16-positive patients. Functional assays defining HPV-specific T cells used only a couple of HPV16-positive patients.

Only in-frame clones appear in the TCRdb table, and some are missing; sequencing was by immunoSEQ multiplex PCR. The table has around 11,000 clones, 86% seen once. The chain couples TRBV25-1 to TRBJ2-3, with TRBD1 as a possible D gene (6 bases). This receptor was identified in a human donor with HPV-associated anogenital cancer. This specimen consisted of blood, obtained from a patient who underwent chemoradiotherapy. CDR3 coding DNA: TGTGCCAGCAGGGGGGCTGACACAGATACGCAGTATTTT. This encodes CASRGADTDTQYF.